The rows below give T cell receptor beta chains drawn from one sample of a study of beta chain features in type 1 diabetes. Repertoires were generated with immunoSEQ multiplex PCR, while TCRdb's copy carries only in-frame clones and drops some. The sample yields 400,000 to 500,000 clones, 14% seen once. The sample comprised naive CD4+ T cells from blood. Receptors originate from a man younger than 45 in good health. CDR3s include the opening cysteine and the closing phenylalanine or tryptophan. A D gene is named only where the DNA matches it firmly. Rows give clone size only sometimes, using once, few, many, or a class for an expanded clone.

TRBV7-9,NA,NA,TRBJ2-1,CASSLFSYNEQFF,TGTGCCAGCAGCTTATTCAGCTACAATGAGCAGTTCTTC
TRBV5-1,NA,TRBD2,TRBJ2-1,CASSSLAGGPGEQFF,TGCGCCAGCAGCTCCCTAGCGGGAGGGCCGGGTGAGCAGTTCTTC
TRBV18,few,NA,TRBJ1-1,CASSPRQGSPLNTEAFF,TGTGCCAGCTCACCTCGGCAGGGTAGTCCCCTTAACACTGAAGCTTTCTTT
TRBV18,few,NA,TRBJ2-5,CASSPNSPWAEETQYF,TGTGCCAGCTCACCCAATAGTCCCTGGGCAGAAGAGACCCAGTACTTC
TRBV7-9,NA,NA,TRBJ2-5,CASSLWEIQETQYF,TGTGCCAGCAGCTTGTGGGAGATCCAAGAGACCCAGTACTTC
TRBV18,few,NA,TRBJ1-2,CASSVGQSLNYGYTF,TGTGCCAGCTCAGTTGGACAGTCCTTAAACTATGGCTACACCTTC
TRBV29-1,many,TRBD2,TRBJ2-3,CSVRGASTDTQYF,TGCAGCGTGCGGGGGGCGAGCACAGATACGCAGTATTTT
TRBV5-6,few,NA,TRBJ2-4,CASSALIQGKLYF,TGTGCCAGCAGTGCGCTGATTCAAGGGAAACTTTACTTC
TRBV29-1,NA,NA,TRBJ2-7,CSVERQPYEQYF,TGCAGCGTTGAACGCCAGCCCTACGAGCAGTACTTC
TRBV29-1,NA,NA,TRBJ2-1,CSVVGSYEQFF,TGCAGCGTTGTCGGATCTTATGAGCAGTTCTTC